This is a list of T cell receptor beta chains from one sample in a study of identical twins. Using its own MiXCR run on the 5' RACE reads, TCRdb lists one record per CDR3 protein. The sample lists about 220,000 distinct CDR3 sequences; around 6.5% were seen once. Separately, the same data were catalogued under a study of T cells expressing NK-cell markers.

The sequencing input was CD8+ T cells sorted from blood. These receptors all stem from a woman aged 18-30 years in good health. Both conserved end residues are part of each CDR3. The order of the fields is CDR3 DNA, CDR3 protein, J gene, clone size, D gene, V gene. D genes are given only for firm matches. Rows give clone size only sometimes, using once, few, many, or a class for an expanded clone.

DNA: TGTGCCAGCTCCCCGATAGTTTCATTCGACCATGAGCAGTTCTTC; CDR3: CASSPIVSFDHEQFF; J: TRBJ2-1; size: many; D: .; V: TRBV7-6
DNA: TGTGCCAGCAGCTTAGTTAAAGACGAGCAGTACTTC; CDR3: CASSLVKDEQYF; J: TRBJ2-7; size: .; D: .; V: TRBV7-9
DNA: TGTGCCAGCAGCGTGGGGACCCCGAACTATGGCTACACCTTC; CDR3: CASSVGTPNYGYTF; J: TRBJ1-2; size: few; D: .; V: TRBV9
DNA: TGCGCCAGCAGCCACCAGGACAGCTCCTACGAGCAGTACTTC; CDR3: CASSHQDSSYEQYF; J: TRBJ2-7; size: few; D: .; V: TRBV4-1
DNA: TGCAGTGCGCTCACTAGCGGAGCGCTCCGAAGCGAGCAGTACTTC; CDR3: CSALTSGALRSEQYF; J: TRBJ2-7; size: .; D: TRBD2; V: TRBV20-1
DNA: TGTGCCAGCAGTCCCAGCGGGGTAAACACAGATACGCAGTATTTT; CDR3: CASSPSGVNTDTQYF; J: TRBJ2-3; size: few; D: TRBD2; V: TRBV6-1
DNA: TGCGCCAGCAGCCAAGATCATGGCGGGGCGGAGACCCAGTACTTC; CDR3: CASSQDHGGAETQYF; J: TRBJ2-5; size: .; D: .; V: TRBV4-1
DNA: TGTGCCAGCAGCTTTGACCTGGACGGATACAATGAGCAGTTCTTC; CDR3: CASSFDLDGYNEQFF; J: TRBJ2-1; size: few; D: .; V: TRBV5-6
DNA: TGTGCCAGCCCGGGGGAGAACTATGGCTACACCTTC; CDR3: CASPGENYGYTF; J: TRBJ1-2; size: .; D: .; V: TRBV6-6
DNA: TGTGCCAGCTCACCGGGCGGGGGCGGCCTCGGCGAGCAGTACTTC; CDR3: CASSPGGGGLGEQYF; J: TRBJ2-7; size: .; D: .; V: TRBV18
DNA: TGCGCCAGCAGTACGACGACTAGCGGGGGTAGCAATGAGCAGTTCTTC; CDR3: CASSTTTSGGSNEQFF; J: TRBJ2-1; size: many; D: TRBD2; V: TRBV10-1
DNA: TGTGCCAGCAGCCCGGGACTAGCGGTTAATGAGCAGTTCTTC; CDR3: CASSPGLAVNEQFF; J: TRBJ2-1; size: many; D: TRBD2; V: TRBV27
DNA: TGTGCCAGCAGATACAGGGGCGCGGCGAAATTTACTAACTATGGCTACACCTTC; CDR3: CASRYRGAAKFTNYGYTF; J: TRBJ1-2; size: few; D: TRBD1; V: TRBV27
DNA: TGCGCCAGCAGCCAGGGGGCAAGCGGGACCCAGTACTTC; CDR3: CASSQGASGTQYF; J: TRBJ2-5; size: .; D: .; V: TRBV4-1
DNA: TGTGCCAGCAGTGAAGCCCCCGCTTCGGCCTTCTATGGCTACACCTTC; CDR3: CASSEAPASAFYGYTF; J: TRBJ1-2; size: few; D: .; V: TRBV6-1
DNA: TGTGCCAGCAGTTCGGGATCCAGCCTAGATACGCAGTATTTT; CDR3: CASSSGSSLDTQYF; J: TRBJ2-3; size: many; D: .; V: TRBV6-2/TRBV6-3
DNA: TGCAGTGCTTCACCGGGACAGGGGTACAATGAGCAGTTCTTC; CDR3: CSASPGQGYNEQFF; J: TRBJ2-1; size: many; D: TRBD1; V: TRBV20-1
DNA: TGTGCCAGCAGCTTAGTTGGGGAGCGGGAGGGCCTGGCAGATACGCAGTATTTT; CDR3: CASSLVGEREGLADTQYF; J: TRBJ2-3; size: .; D: TRBD2; V: TRBV11-2
DNA: TGTGCCACCAGCAGCGGAGCGGGGGGAAGCACAGATACGCAGTATTTT; CDR3: CATSSGAGGSTDTQYF; J: TRBJ2-3; size: few; D: TRBD2; V: TRBV15
DNA: TGCAGTGCTCTTCCCCTCCTAGCGGGAGGGGGTCGAGATACGCAGTATTTT; CDR3: CSALPLLAGGGRDTQYF; J: TRBJ2-3; size: many; D: TRBD2; V: TRBV20-1
DNA: TGTGCCAGCAGCCTACTCGCCGGGGGCAATCAGCCCCAGCATTTT; CDR3: CASSLLAGGNQPQHF; J: TRBJ1-5; size: few; D: .; V: TRBV6-5
DNA: TGTGCCAGCAGTCTTACCCCTCTAGCGGGAGGCACAGATACGCAGTATTTT; CDR3: CASSLTPLAGGTDTQYF; J: TRBJ2-3; size: .; D: TRBD2; V: TRBV28
DNA: TGTGCCAGCAGTAGTTTTGCCAGGGCCTACGAGCAGTACTTC; CDR3: CASSSFARAYEQYF; J: TRBJ2-7; size: .; D: .; V: TRBV7-9
DNA: TGTGCCAGCAGCTCGAGGGCAGCTAACACCGGGGAGCTGTTTTTT; CDR3: CASSSRAANTGELFF; J: TRBJ2-2; size: many; D: .; V: TRBV13
DNA: TGTGCCAGCAGCCCCATCGGGGACTACAAGGGACGTTACGAGCAGTACTTC; CDR3: CASSPIGDYKGRYEQYF; J: TRBJ2-7; size: many; D: TRBD2; V: TRBV3-1
DNA: TGTGCCAGCAGTTTAACCCGGACTAGCGGGGGACCCACAGATACGCAGTATTTT; CDR3: CASSLTRTSGGPTDTQYF; J: TRBJ2-3; size: .; D: TRBD2; V: TRBV12-3/TRBV12-4
DNA: TGTGCCAGCAGCCCGTCCAGGGTCCCTGAAGCTTTCTTT; CDR3: CASSPSRVPEAFF; J: TRBJ1-1; size: many; D: .; V: TRBV7-9
DNA: TGTGCCAGCCTAGACGGGCGGGTGGGCTATGGCTACACCTTC; CDR3: CASLDGRVGYGYTF; J: TRBJ1-2; size: .; D: .; V: TRBV25-1
DNA: TGTGCCAGCGCTCCCTGGGCGGGGGGTCAAGAGACCCAGTACTTC; CDR3: CASAPWAGGQETQYF; J: TRBJ2-5; size: .; D: TRBD2; V: TRBV12-3/TRBV12-4
DNA: TGTGCCAGCAGCCCCCCCCTCTCTGGGGACTATGGCTACACCTTC; CDR3: CASSPPLSGDYGYTF; J: TRBJ1-2; size: many; D: .; V: TRBV7-9
DNA: TGTGCCAGCAGCCCGACTAGCGGTAACACCGGGGAGCTGTTTTTT; CDR3: CASSPTSGNTGELFF; J: TRBJ2-2; size: many; D: TRBD2; V: TRBV9
DNA: TGTGCCAGCAGCCAAGATAGGGCCGGGGGCACTGAAGCTTTCTTT; CDR3: CASSQDRAGGTEAFF; J: TRBJ1-1; size: many; D: .; V: TRBV4-2
DNA: TGTGCCAGCAGCCAAGAACTAGCGGGTATCAACATTCAGTACTTC; CDR3: CASSQELAGINIQYF; J: TRBJ2-4; size: .; D: TRBD2; V: TRBV3-1
DNA: TGCAGCGTTCTGGGGCTCGGTGGCTACACCTTC; CDR3: CSVLGLGGYTF; J: TRBJ1-2; size: few; D: .; V: TRBV29-1
DNA: TGTGCCAGCAGTTTATCGCCCGTGGGTTTTTCCACTAATGAAAAACTGTTTTTT; CDR3: CASSLSPVGFSTNEKLFF; J: TRBJ1-4; size: .; D: .; V: TRBV27
DNA: TGTGCCAGCACGCGGGGGGTTGGCTACACCTTC; CDR3: CASTRGVGYTF; J: TRBJ1-2; size: few; D: .; V: TRBV12-3/TRBV12-4
DNA: TGTGCCAGCAGTTTAATAGAGACATATGATGGCTACACCTTC; CDR3: CASSLIETYDGYTF; J: TRBJ1-2; size: few; D: .; V: TRBV12-3/TRBV12-4
DNA: TGTGCCAGCAGCCAAGACGGGCCCCGGAGGGCCCAGTACTTC; CDR3: CASSQDGPRRAQYF; J: TRBJ2-5; size: few; D: .; V: TRBV3-1
DNA: TGTGCCAGCAGCTTAGACGGGGGGGGCAATCAGCCCCAGCATTTT; CDR3: CASSLDGGGNQPQHF; J: TRBJ1-5; size: many; D: .; V: TRBV7-2
DNA: TGTGCCAGCAGTTACTCCCCTGTAGCGGGAGGTGAGCAGTTCTTC; CDR3: CASSYSPVAGGEQFF; J: TRBJ2-1; size: many; D: TRBD2; V: TRBV6-5
DNA: TGCGCCAGCAGCCAAGGTTCCGGGATTGGCCATGGCTACACCTTC; CDR3: CASSQGSGIGHGYTF; J: TRBJ1-2; size: many; D: .; V: TRBV4-3
DNA: TGTGCCAGCAGCCAAGGTAATAGCGGGCCCCACTCGGAGATACAAGCCGAGCAGTACTTC; CDR3: CASSQGNSGPHSEIQAEQYF; J: TRBJ2-7; size: .; D: TRBD2; V: TRBV3-1
DNA: TGCAGTGCCGCCAGACAGGGTAGCAATCAGCCCCAGCATTTT; CDR3: CSAARQGSNQPQHF; J: TRBJ1-5; size: many; D: TRBD1; V: TRBV20-1
DNA: TGTGCCAGCAGGCGGGTTCCTCAAGAGACCCAGTACTTC; CDR3: CASRRVPQETQYF; J: TRBJ2-5; size: many; D: .; V: TRBV12-3/TRBV12-4